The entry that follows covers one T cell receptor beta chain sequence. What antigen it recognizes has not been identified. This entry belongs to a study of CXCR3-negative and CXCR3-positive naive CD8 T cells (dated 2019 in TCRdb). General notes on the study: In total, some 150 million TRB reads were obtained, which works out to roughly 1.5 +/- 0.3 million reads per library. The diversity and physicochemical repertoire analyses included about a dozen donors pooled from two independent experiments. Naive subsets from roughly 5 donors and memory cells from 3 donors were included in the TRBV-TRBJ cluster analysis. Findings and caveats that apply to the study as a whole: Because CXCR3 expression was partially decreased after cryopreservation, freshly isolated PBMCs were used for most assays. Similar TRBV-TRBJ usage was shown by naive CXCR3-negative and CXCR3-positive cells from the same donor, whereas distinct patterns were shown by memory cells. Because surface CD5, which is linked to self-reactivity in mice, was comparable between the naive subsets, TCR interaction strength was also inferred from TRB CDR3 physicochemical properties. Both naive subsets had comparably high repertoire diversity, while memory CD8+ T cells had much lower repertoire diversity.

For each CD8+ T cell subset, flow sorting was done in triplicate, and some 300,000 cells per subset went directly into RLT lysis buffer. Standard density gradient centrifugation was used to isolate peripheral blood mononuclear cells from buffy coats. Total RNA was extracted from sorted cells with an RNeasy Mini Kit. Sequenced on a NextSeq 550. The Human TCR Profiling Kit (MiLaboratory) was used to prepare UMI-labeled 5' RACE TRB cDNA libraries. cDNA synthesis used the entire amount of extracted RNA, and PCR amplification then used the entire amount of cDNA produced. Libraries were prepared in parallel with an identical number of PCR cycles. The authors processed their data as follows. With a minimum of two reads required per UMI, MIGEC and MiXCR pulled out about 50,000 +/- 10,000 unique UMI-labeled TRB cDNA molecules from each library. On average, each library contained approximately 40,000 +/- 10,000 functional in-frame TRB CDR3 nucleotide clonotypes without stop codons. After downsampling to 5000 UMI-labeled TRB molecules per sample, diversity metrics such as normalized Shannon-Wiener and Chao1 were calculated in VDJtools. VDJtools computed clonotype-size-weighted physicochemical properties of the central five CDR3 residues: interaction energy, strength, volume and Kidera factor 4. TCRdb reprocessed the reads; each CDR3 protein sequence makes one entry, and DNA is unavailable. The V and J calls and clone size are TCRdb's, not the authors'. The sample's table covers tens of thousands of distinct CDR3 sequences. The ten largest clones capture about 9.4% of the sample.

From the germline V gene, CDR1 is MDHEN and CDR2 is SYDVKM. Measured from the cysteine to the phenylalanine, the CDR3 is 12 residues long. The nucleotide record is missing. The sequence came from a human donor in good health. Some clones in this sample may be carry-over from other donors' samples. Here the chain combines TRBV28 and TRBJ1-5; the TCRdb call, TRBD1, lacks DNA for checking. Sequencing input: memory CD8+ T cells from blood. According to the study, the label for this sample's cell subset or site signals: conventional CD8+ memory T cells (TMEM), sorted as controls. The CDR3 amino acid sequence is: CASSPRGQPQHF.